This T cell receptor (beta chain) comes out of a study of cytomegalovirus exposure and HLA in healthy donors. Study-level background: The approximately 120 validation repertoires were reported in a later analysis to have been generated on the same platform as the approximately 700 first-cohort repertoires.

General observations from the study: The study flagged roughly 160 TCR beta chains as cytomegalovirus-associated. First-cohort TCR clusters tended to co-occur in the roughly 120 validation repertoires, a later analysis found. In vitro confirmation showed a few CMV-associated chains to be CMV antigen specific.

Remarks on this clone: Its antigen is not identified.

Trimming stripped 0 bases from V and 3 bases from J, with 9 bases between. The CDR3 contains 15 residues. CDR1 is SGDLS, CDR2 YYNGEE, per germline. Clones were sequenced by immunoSEQ multiplex PCR, and TCRdb holds only the in-frame ones, with some missing. Of around 160,000 clones in the sample, 88% were seen once. The V call is TRBV9, the J call TRBJ1-4; no reliable D call. Sequencing was performed on PBMCs. This receptor was obtained from a man between 18 and 35 years old in good health and CMV-seronegative. The CDR3 DNA is TGTGCCAGCAGCGTAGGGTCAGTACCTAATGAAAAACTGTTTTTT. It is translated as CASSVGSVPNEKLFF.